This TCR beta chain emerged from a study of CD8 T cells in ankylosing spondylitis. Study-wide findings and caveats: A motif of under ten highly homologous TCR beta variants was seen as apparently characteristic of ankylosing spondylitis blood.

The CDR3 has 9 amino acids. Trimming pared 11 bases from V and 5 bases from J, leaving 7 bases between. TCRdb reanalysed the 5' RACE reads using MiXCR and keeps one entry per CDR3 protein. Altogether 150,000 to 200,000 distinct CDR3 sequences are present, around 13% being singletons, with the ten largest covering 9.5% to 12%. This clonotype was observed many times. What it binds is unknown. Source material: blood, either unsorted or a sorted T cell fraction (not recorded which). The clonotype originates from a female donor with ankylosing spondylitis or in good health (not recorded which). The rearrangement joins TRBV12-3 or TRBV12-4 to TRBJ2-7; D is ambiguous. The CDR3 coding sequence is TGTGCCCGAAACCACGAGCAGTACTTC. This translates into CARNHEQYF.